Each of the 26 T cell receptor beta chains below was sequenced from the same sample in a study of beta chain features in type 1 diabetes. Study results and caveats: TCRB CDR3s were moderately but significantly shorter in Type 1 diabetes patients in all four CD4+ subsets.

Their target antigens are unknown. All of the isolated RNA was reverse transcribed, so expressed TCRB transcripts were sequenced. TCRdb keeps only in-frame clones here, not all; method: immunoSEQ multiplex PCR. The sample consists of 600,000 to 750,000 clones, about an eighth of them appearing once. Sequencing was performed on naive CD4+ T cells from blood. The receptors stem from a man aged 25 to 40 with type 1 diabetes.

V gene TRBV30 combines with J gene TRBJ2-7, with 10 bases matching TRBD1. CDR3 length: 14 residues. The J segment lost 2 bases and the V segment lost 3 bases, leaving 4 bases of the junction unmatched. Germline-derived CDR1 and CDR2 are GTSNPN and SVGIG (reference sequence). The CDR3 region has the DNA TGTGCCTGGAGCCGGGACAGGGGTCCCTACGAGCAGTACTTC. Encoded protein: CAWSRDRGPYEQYF.

This clone came up a few times. The sample holds other DNA sequences that translate to the same CDR3. The chain joins TRBV5-1 to TRBJ1-1, with D possibly matching TRBD1 (5 bases). This CDR3 region has 14 residues. The germline CDR1 and CDR2 sequences are SGHRS and YFSETQ. Deletions cut 4 bases from V and 1 base from J, with 11 bases between. CDR3 DNA: TGCGCCAGCAGCATAGGGACGGCGAACACTGAAGCTTTCTTT. It translates to CASSIGTANTEAFF.

Comment on this clone: The junction departs from the called germline gene at one end, perhaps through a read error. The genes are TRBV7-7 and TRBJ2-2; the match to TRBD1 covers 8 bases. This CDR3 has 14 residues. CDR1 is SSHAT, CDR2 FNYEAQ, per germline (reference sequence). CDR3 nucleotide sequence: TGTGCTAGCAGCGGACAGGGTAACACCGGGGAGCTGTTTTTT. Translated: CASSGQGNTGELFF.

The chain carries TRBV7-2 and TRBJ2-7; TRBD1 matches 8 bases. Germline V CDR1 and CDR2: SGHTA, FQGNSA. The V segment lost 5 bases and the J segment 11 bases; nucleotides outside the gene matches: 11. The length of the CDR3 is 13 residues. Here the CDR3 reads CASSPMTGVREYF. For the CDR3, the DNA is TGTGCCAGCAGCCCAATGACAGGGGTGCGAGAGTACTTC.

This rearrangement joins TRBV5-8 to TRBJ1-1; tentative D call: TRBD1 (6 bases). The CDR3 runs to 14 residues. CDR1 and CDR2 (germline): SGHTS, YDEGEE. The V end lost 0 bases, the J end lost 1 base, and 7 bases lay between the germline ends. The CDR3 nucleotides are TGTGCCAGCAGCTTGGAGGGGGAGAACACTGAAGCTTTCTTT. Protein product: CASSLEGENTEAFF.

The V gene is TRBV5-5, the J gene TRBJ2-3, with TRBD1 matching over 8 bases. Germline assignment: CDR1 SGHKS and CDR2 YYEKEE (reference sequence). The CDR3 runs to 15 residues. Trimming removed 5 bases from V and 4 bases from J; junction bases left unmatched: 9. CDR3 coding DNA: TGTGCCAGCAGGGCAGGGGGCCGTCAGGCAGATACGCAGTATTTT. Amino acid sequence: CASRAGGRQADTQYF. The complete variable domain, with remaining parts taken from reference TRBV5-5 and TRBJ2-3, reads DAGVTQSPTHLIKTRGQQVTLRCSPISGHKSVSWYQQVLGQGPQFIFQYYEKEERGRGNFPDRFSARQFPNYSSELNVNALLLGDSALYLCASRAGGRQADTQYFGPGTRLTVL.

This rearrangement joins TRBV7-2 to TRBJ2-3, with D possibly being TRBD1 (5 bases). CDR1 is SGHTA, CDR2 FQGNSA, per germline. V lost 1 base and J lost 6, with 14 bases in between. CDR3 length: 15 residues. As DNA, the CDR3 is TGTGCCAGCAGCTTAGGTAGTCAGGGATGGGATACGCAGTATTTT. The encoded protein is CASSLGSQGWDTQYF. The whole variable domain, remainder taken from reference TRBV7-2 and TRBJ2-3, is GAGVSQSPSNKVTEKGKDVELRCDPISGHTALYWYRQSLGQGLEFLIYFQGNSAPDKSGLPSDRFSAERTGGSVSTLTIQRTQQEDSAVYLCASSLGSQGWDTQYFGPGTRLTVL.

This clone has a handful of counts. The V call is TRBV7-6, the J call TRBJ2-7, with 8 bases fitting TRBD2. In germline, CDR1 is SGHVS, CDR2 FNYEAQ. The junction had 7 bases not matched to a gene; V was cut back by 5 bases and J by 4 bases. CDR3 size: 14 residues. This CDR3 is CASSPREGVYEQYF. The CDR3 bases are TGTGCCAGCAGCCCTCGGGAGGGGGTATACGAGCAGTACTTC.

In this sample, this clone turned up a few times. The J gene is TRBJ2-3, the V gene TRBV14; the D gene is possibly TRBD2 (6 bases). Germline CDR1 is SGHDN and CDR2 is FVKESK. V was cut by 1 base and J by 4 bases, with 12 bases left in between. The CDR3 contains 15 residues. The CDR3 sequence is CASSQGTTNADTQYF. In DNA, the CDR3 is TGTGCCAGCAGCCAAGGGACTACGAACGCAGATACGCAGTATTTT.

The rearrangement links TRBV15 to TRBJ2-7; D call uncertain. In germline, CDR1 is LNHNV, CDR2 YYDKDF (reference sequence). This CDR3 has 13 amino acids. V was clipped by 10 bases and J by 5 bases, with 18 bases between them. The CDR3 region is CASRGGANHEQYF. In DNA, the CDR3 is TGTGCCAGCCGCGGTGGAGCTAACCACGAGCAGTACTTC.

The J gene is TRBJ1-2, the V gene TRBV4-3, with D perhaps matching TRBD1 (5 bases). CDR3 length: 14 residues. Germline V lookup: CDR1 LGHNA, CDR2 YSLEER. Trimming shortened V by 4 bases and J by 6 bases, and 15 bases separated the two germline ends. The CDR3 DNA reads TGCGCCAGCAGCCCCTGGCGGGGCAACGATGGCTACACCTTC. It translates to CASSPWRGNDGYTF.

This chain links TRBV5-1 with TRBJ2-7; a possible D gene is TRBD1 (5 bases). Germline CDR1 SGHRS, CDR2 YFSETQ. With 0 bases removed from V and 5 bases from J, the gap between germline ends came to 9 bases. The CDR3 length is 13 residues. The CDR3 coding sequence is TGCGCCAGCAGCTTGGTCCAGGGCGACGAGCAGTACTTC. It translates to CASSLVQGDEQYF.

This clone has just a few counts. V usage is TRBV7-2 and J usage is TRBJ2-5, with D perhaps TRBD2 (6 bases). Trimming took off 3 bases at V and 5 bases at J, with 22 bases between the two ends. Germline V gives CDR1 SGHTA, CDR2 FQGNSA. The CDR3 spans 17 residues. CDR3 in amino acids: CASSFPGGAGVGETQYF. In DNA form, the CDR3 reads TGTGCCAGCAGCTTCCCTGGAGGGGCCGGCGTTGGGGAGACCCAGTACTTC.

This clone was counted between two and nine times. The chain carries TRBV18 and TRBJ1-5; D gene uncertain. This CDR3 spans 13 amino acids. Trimming pared 3 bases from V and 8 bases from J, leaving 11 bases between. Germline V gene data show CDR1 as KGHSH and CDR2 as LQKENI. Here the CDR3 reads CASSPSWVEPQHF. The CDR3, as DNA: TGTGCCAGCTCACCTAGTTGGGTTGAGCCCCAGCATTTT.

This clone was counted between two and nine times. The rearrangement joins TRBV15 to TRBJ1-2, with D possibly matching TRBD1 (5 bases). The germline CDR1 and CDR2 sequences are LNHNV and YYDKDF (reference sequence). Trimming removed 3 bases from V and 8 bases from J, with 19 bases in between. CDR3 length: 15 residues. CDR3 DNA sequence: TGTGCCACCAGCAGTGGGCCCGATAGGGGCAGCGGCTACACCTTC. This sequence encodes CATSSGPDRGSGYTF.

This chain links TRBV6-6 with TRBJ2-7; TRBD1 agrees at 11 bases. J lost 3 bases, V lost 7 bases, and 5 bases had no gene match. The CDR3 runs 14 residues. CDR1 MNHNY and CDR2 SVGAGI come from the germline V gene (reference sequence). The CDR3 region has the DNA TGTGCCAGCACTTCAGGGACAGGGGGCTACGAGCAGTACTTC. Residues: CASTSGTGGYEQYF.

This clone was picked up a small number of times. The chain joins TRBV10-3 to TRBJ2-5; no clear D. Germline V gives CDR1 ENHRY, CDR2 SYGVKD. The CDR3 totals 13 residues. The germline V and J ends were trimmed by 4 bases and 1 base, with 7 bases remaining between them. CDR3 sequence reads: CAISGRFQETQYF. The CDR3 DNA sequence: TGTGCCATCAGTGGACGATTCCAAGAGACCCAGTACTTC.

This clone was found many times. Within the sample, other DNA sequences also encode this same CDR3. This chain links TRBV28 with TRBJ2-3; no clear D. V dropped 2 bases and J dropped 1 base, with 10 bases sitting between them. The CDR3 consists of 15 residues. The germline CDR1 and CDR2 sequences are MDHEN and SYDVKM. The CDR3 loop is CASSLGGLGTDTQYF. DNA of the CDR3: TGTGCCAGCAGTTTAGGTGGTTTGGGCACAGATACGCAGTATTTT.

This clone was found a few times. The chain joins TRBV11-1 to TRBJ1-1; D is unclear. Deletions cut 1 base from V and 3 bases from J, with 0 bases between. The CDR3 is 11 residues long. Germline V gives CDR1 SGHAT, CDR2 FQDESV (reference sequence). CDR3 sequence (DNA): TGTGCCAGCAGCTTAGACACTGAAGCTTTCTTT. Translated: CASSLDTEAFF.

The J gene is TRBJ2-1, the V gene TRBV9; D could derive from TRBD1 or TRBD2 (5 bases each). This CDR3 has 13 amino acids. V was pared by 4 bases and J by 6 bases, with 11 bases between. Germline CDR1 is SGDLS and CDR2 is YYNGEE. The CDR3 DNA follows: TGTGCCAGCAGCCCGGGACCGGGCAATGAGCAGTTCTTC. As protein: CASSPGPGNEQFF.

V and J are TRBV28 and TRBJ2-2, with D uncertain. Per the germline V gene, CDR1 is MDHEN and CDR2 is SYDVKM. This CDR3 has 14 amino acids. The V end was cut by 1 base, the J end by 4 bases, with 7 bases between. CDR3 residues: CASSLLRFTGELFF. Written as DNA, the CDR3 is TGTGCCAGCAGTTTATTAAGGTTCACCGGGGAGCTGTTTTTT.

The chain recombines TRBV7-8 with TRBJ1-2; D uncertain. Looked up from germline, CDR1 is SGHVS and CDR2 is FQNEAQ. The CDR3 runs to 13 residues. The V and J ends lost 5 bases and 4 bases respectively, with 11 bases between them. CDR3 nucleotides: TGTGCCAGCAGCGCCCTACGAGCCTATGGCTACACCTTC. Protein: CASSALRAYGYTF.

J is TRBJ2-7 and V is TRBV29-1; no clear D gene. CDR1 and CDR2 (germline): SQVTM, ANQGSEA. With 4 bases removed from V and 5 bases from J, the gap between germline ends came to 12 bases. This CDR3 is 12 amino acids long. The CDR3 is CSVASLYHEQYF. CDR3 in DNA: TGCAGCGTTGCATCTCTCTACCACGAGCAGTACTTC.

This clone was detected a few times. J is TRBJ1-6 and V is TRBV6-5, with D possibly matching TRBD1 (6 bases). CDR1 is MNHEY and CDR2 is SVGAGI in the germline V gene. The CDR3 contains 16 residues. Trimming left V 4 bases short and J 0 bases short, with 10 bases between. The CDR3 DNA reads as TGTGCCAGCAGTTTAGGGGGGGTCTCCTATAATTCACCCCTCCACTTT. This codes for CASSLGGVSYNSPLHF.

In its sample, this clone was seen a few times. CDR3 DNA sequence: TGTGCCAGCAGTGAAAGGGGTGACATCAATAATGAAAAACTGTTTTTT. Translated: CASSERGDINNEKLFF. The chain combines TRBV2 with TRBJ1-4, with D perhaps TRBD1 (5 bases). Germline V lookup: CDR1 SNHLY, CDR2 FYNNEI. V lost 2 bases and J lost 4, with 14 bases in between. The CDR3 has 16 amino acids.

J is TRBJ2-5 and V is TRBV19; 10 bases are shared with TRBD1. The CDR3 is 14 amino acids. Trimming at V came to 6 bases and at J to 3 bases, leaving 4 bases not matched to a gene. Germline lookup yields CDR1 LNHDA and CDR2 SQIVND (reference sequence). The CDR3: CASRTGTGEETQYF. The CDR3 bases are TGTGCCAGTAGGACCGGGACAGGGGAAGAGACCCAGTACTTC.